The 32 T cell receptor beta chains below come from one sample, sequenced in a study of shared clonotypes between healthy human individuals. The table came from immunoSEQ multiplex PCR; TCRdb's copy has only in-frame clones and leaves some out. The table has roughly 2.4 million clones, 95% seen once. The specimen sequenced was naive CD4+ T cells sorted from blood. The sample's subset: CD45RA+ positively selected. The receptor set was obtained from a man between 18 and 35 years old in good health.

The chain has TRBV2 and TRBJ1-6; D is unclear. The germline gives CDR1 SNHLY, CDR2 FYNNEI. Trimming removed 0 bases from V and 7 bases from J, with 10 bases in between. The CDR3 is made up of 15 amino acids. The chain's CDR3 is CASSEAQKGNSPLHF. For the CDR3, the DNA is TGTGCCAGCAGTGAAGCGCAGAAGGGAAATTCACCCCTCCACTTT.

This chain joins TRBV6-5 and TRBJ1-1; TRBD1 matches 8 bases. The CDR3 length is 13 residues. Germline V CDR1 and CDR2: MNHEY, SVGAGI. J lost 11 bases, V lost 8 bases, and 13 bases had no gene match. CDR3 sequence reads: CASRSTGAPRAFF. The CDR3 nucleotides are TGTGCCAGCCGTTCGACAGGGGCTCCGCGGGCTTTCTTT.

Concerning this clone: Other DNA sequences in the same sample also yield this CDR3. J is TRBJ1-3 and V is TRBV5-1; 7 nucleotides agree with TRBD1. The CDR3 has 15 amino acids. The germline V gene encodes CDR1 SGHRS and CDR2 YFSETQ. V shed 0 bases, J shed 4 bases, and the junction held 4 bases outside the gene matches. The CDR3 sequence is CASSLETGSGNTIYF. The CDR3 bases are TGCGCCAGCAGCTTGGAGACAGGGAGCGGAAACACCATATATTTT.

This clone was counted once. This chain joins TRBV2 and TRBJ1-5; weak D call: TRBD1 (5 bases). The CDR3 loop spans 14 amino acids. Germline loops: CDR1 SNHLY, CDR2 FYNNEI. Trimming took 11 bases from V and 1 from J, leaving 15 bases between them. The DNA of the CDR3 is TGTGCCGGGGCCGTAGGTGGGAGCAATCAGCCCCAGCATTTT. Residues: CAGAVGGSNQPQHF.

The chain couples TRBV5-1 to TRBJ2-5, with a tentative D call TRBD2 (6 bases). V lost 4 bases, J lost 5 bases, and 18 bases lay in between. Germline CDR1 reads SGHRS; CDR2 reads YFSETQ. The CDR3 totals 15 residues. The CDR3 sequence: CASSLVGGARETQYF. The CDR3, as DNA: TGCGCCAGCAGCCTTGTTGGAGGGGCACGGGAGACCCAGTACTTC.

This clone was recorded a few times. The rearrangement links TRBV10-3 to TRBJ1-6; 7 bases align to TRBD1. Per the germline V gene, CDR1 is ENHRY and CDR2 is SYGVKD. The junction had 8 bases not matched to a gene; V was cut back by 5 bases and J by 10 bases. The CDR3 has 14 residues. CDR3 in DNA: TGTGCCATCAGTAGGGACAGAGAGTTATCACCCCTCCACTTT. Its protein product is CAISRDRELSPLHF.

This clone was detected only once. The rearrangement joins TRBV11-1 to TRBJ2-7, with D possibly being TRBD1 (7 bases). Looked up from germline, CDR1 is SGHAT and CDR2 is FQDESV (reference sequence). The V and J ends lost 2 bases and 3 bases respectively, with 14 bases between them. CDR3 size: 15 residues. In nucleotides, the CDR3 is TGTGCCAGCAGCTTAAATGCAGGGGGGAGCTACGAGCAGTACTTC. It is translated as CASSLNAGGSYEQYF.

The CDR3 region has the DNA TGCGCCAGCAGCCAAGATGGGAGGGACACTGAAGCTTTCTTT. As protein: CASSQDGRDTEAFF. V usage is TRBV4-1 and J usage is TRBJ1-1; D not resolved. The CDR3 totals 14 residues. Deletions cut 0 bases from V and 3 bases from J, with 8 bases between. Per germline, CDR1 MGHRA and CDR2 YSYEKL.

The V call is TRBV7-8, the J call TRBJ2-7; a possible D gene is TRBD2 (7 bases). The CDR3 sequence is 16 residues long. The germline V gene encodes CDR1 SGHVS and CDR2 FQNEAQ. V lost 0 bases to trimming and J lost 3 bases, with 15 bases between them. Written as DNA, the CDR3 is TGTGCCAGCAGCTTAGCGGTCATCGGGGGGCGCTACGAGCAGTACTTC. Amino acids: CASSLAVIGGRYEQYF.

V is TRBV6-6 and J is TRBJ2-7, with 10 bases matching TRBD2. Germline CDR1 MNHNY, CDR2 SVGAGI (reference sequence). The CDR3 runs to 13 residues. Trimming took 2 bases from V and 7 from J; bases not matched to a gene: 2. The CDR3 DNA is TGTGCCAGCAGTTACGTTAGCGGGGGGGAGCAGTACTTC. Its protein product is CASSYVSGGEQYF.

In regard to this clone: The sample carries other DNA sequences with the same CDR3. The chain joins TRBV18 to TRBJ2-7; 7 nucleotides line up with TRBD2. The CDR3 contains 14 residues. V trimming: 3 bases; J trimming: 0 bases; junction bases outside the gene matches: 2. Germline lookup yields CDR1 KGHSH and CDR2 LQKENI. In DNA, the CDR3 is TGTGCCAGCTCACCCGGGAGGAACTCCTACGAGCAGTACTTC. This translates into CASSPGRNSYEQYF.

This rearrangement joins TRBV5-1 to TRBJ2-5; unclear D gene. Germline V CDR1 and CDR2: SGHRS, YFSETQ. The CDR3 sequence is 13 residues long. V lost 7 bases to trimming and J lost 1 base, with 11 bases between them. For the CDR3, the DNA is TGCGCCAGCCTTTTAGGAAGCCAAGAGACCCAGTACTTC. The encoded protein is CASLLGSQETQYF. Complete variable domain (other parts from reference TRBV5-1 and TRBJ2-5): KAGVTQTPRYLIKTRGQQVTLSCSPISGHRSVSWYQQTPGQGLQFLFEYFSETQRNKGNFPGRFSGRQFSNSRSEMNVSTLELGDSALYLCASLLGSQETQYFGPGTRLLVL.

The sample holds one count of this clone. The CDR3, as DNA: TGTGCCAGCAGCCCCTCCTGGGGAGAGACCCAGTACTTC. This gives the protein CASSPSWGETQYF. The chain links TRBV7-3 to TRBJ2-5, with unresolved D. The CDR3 is 13 amino acids. Between the trimmed V and J ends, which lost 5 bases and 4 bases, there was a span of 11 bases. The germline V gene has CDR1 SGHTA and CDR2 FQGTGA.

The chain recombines TRBV5-1 with TRBJ2-5; D unresolved. The germline gives CDR1 SGHRS, CDR2 YFSETQ. The CDR3 consists of 12 residues. The germline V and J ends were trimmed by 4 bases and 4 bases, with 8 bases remaining between them. CDR3 in amino acids: CASSGDPETQYF. CDR3 nucleotide sequence: TGCGCCAGCAGCGGGGATCCAGAGACCCAGTACTTC. The full variable domain, completed using reference TRBV5-1 and TRBJ2-5, is KAGVTQTPRYLIKTRGQQVTLSCSPISGHRSVSWYQQTPGQGLQFLFEYFSETQRNKGNFPGRFSGRQFSNSRSEMNVSTLELGDSALYLCASSGDPETQYFGPGTRLLVL.

The genes are TRBV5-6 and TRBJ1-2; D is unclear. Per germline, CDR1 SGHDT and CDR2 YYEEEE. The CDR3 length is 12 residues. With 5 bases removed from V and 8 bases from J, the gap between germline ends came to 13 bases. In nucleotides, the CDR3 is TGTGCCAGCAGTCTGTCGGTTATGGGCTACACCTTC. Translated, it gives CASSLSVMGYTF.

To note about this clone: A read error may account for a junction end that differs from germline. DNA for the CDR3: TGTGCTAGCAGCCCGCGAGGCGCGGACTCCTACGAGCAGTACTTC. Protein: CASSPRGADSYEQYF. The chain employs TRBV7-7 and TRBJ2-7, with D hard to call. This CDR3 is 15 amino acids long. Germline V gene data show CDR1 as SSHAT and CDR2 as FNYEAQ (reference sequence).

This clone has a single count. The sample carries other DNA sequences with the same CDR3. This chain joins TRBV6-6 and TRBJ1-4, with D tentatively TRBD1 (5 bases). The CDR3 spans 14 residues. CDR1 and CDR2 (germline): MNHNY, SVGAGI (reference sequence). V lost 4 bases, J lost 7 bases, and 13 bases lay in between. The CDR3 coding sequence is TGTGCCAGCAGTTCCGGGACGGGGGGTGAAAAACTGTTTTTT. This sequence encodes CASSSGTGGEKLFF.

The chain employs TRBV11-2 and TRBJ2-5; the D gene is possibly TRBD2 (5 bases). CDR1 is SGHAT and CDR2 is FQNNGV in the germline V gene. Trimming took 5 bases from V and 0 from J, leaving 13 bases between them. The CDR3 covers 15 residues. CDR3 nucleotide sequence: TGTGCCAGCAGCGCGCGGGTCACGTACCAAGAGACCCAGTACTTC. Its translation: CASSARVTYQETQYF.

The chain recombines TRBV28 with TRBJ1-6; TRBD1 is a possible D gene (6 bases). With 1 base removed from V and 5 bases from J, the gap between germline ends came to 15 bases. CDR3 length equals 17 residues. The V gene's germline CDR1 is MDHEN and CDR2 SYDVKM. CDR3 nucleotides: TGTGCCAGCAGTTTATTTAAACAGGGTAAGGATAATTCACCCCTCCACTTT. This codes for CASSLFKQGKDNSPLHF.

CDR3 DNA: TGTGCCAGCACCACGGGGGGCCCAAATTCACCCCTCCACTTT. Its protein is CASTTGGPNSPLHF. The chain recombines TRBV2 with TRBJ1-6; D perhaps matches TRBD1 (6 bases). Germline values: CDR1 SNHLY, CDR2 FYNNEI. This CDR3 region has 14 residues. The V end lost 7 bases, the J end lost 7 bases, and 14 bases lay between the germline ends.

This chain links TRBV5-1 with TRBJ2-7, with 8 bases lining up with TRBD2. Germline V lookup: CDR1 SGHRS, CDR2 YFSETQ. This CDR3 has 16 residues. Germline trimming cut 0 bases from V and 2 bases from J; bases unmatched to any gene: 7. The CDR3 DNA reads as TGCGCCAGCAGCTTGGGGGGTAGCGGGGCCCCCTACGAGCAGTACTTC. Translating gives CASSLGGSGAPYEQYF. Full variable domain (missing parts from reference TRBV5-1 and TRBJ2-7): KAGVTQTPRYLIKTRGQQVTLSCSPISGHRSVSWYQQTPGQGLQFLFEYFSETQRNKGNFPGRFSGRQFSNSRSEMNVSTLELGDSALYLCASSLGGSGAPYEQYFGPGTRLTVT.

The chain links TRBV5-1 to TRBJ1-1; TRBD1 matches 7 bases. The CDR3 sequence is 14 residues long. Germline trimming cut 4 bases from V and 6 bases from J; bases unmatched to any gene: 9. CDR1 and CDR2 (germline): SGHRS, YFSETQ. The CDR3 coding sequence is TGCGCCAGCAGCCCTACAGGGGAGCTGCCTGAAGCTTTCTTT. This gives the protein CASSPTGELPEAFF. Full variable domain (rest looked up from reference TRBV5-1 and TRBJ1-1): KAGVTQTPRYLIKTRGQQVTLSCSPISGHRSVSWYQQTPGQGLQFLFEYFSETQRNKGNFPGRFSGRQFSNSRSEMNVSTLELGDSALYLCASSPTGELPEAFFGQGTRLTVV.

The chain couples TRBV11-2 to TRBJ1-6; 8 bases agree with TRBD1. Germline-derived CDR1 and CDR2 are SGHAT and FQNNGV. The J segment lost 5 bases and the V segment lost 8 bases, leaving 5 bases of the junction unmatched. The CDR3 length is 14 residues. CDR3 amino acids: CASATGVHNSPLHF. CDR3 in DNA: TGTGCCAGCGCGACAGGGGTCCATAATTCACCCCTCCACTTT.

This clone was seen once. The V gene is TRBV30, the J gene TRBJ1-1, with D unclear. The germline V and J ends were trimmed by 0 bases and 2 bases, with 10 bases remaining between them. The CDR3 has 14 residues. From germline, CDR1 is GTSNPN and CDR2 SVGIG (reference sequence). CDR3 protein: CAWSVSGSNTEAFF. The CDR3 DNA is TGTGCCTGGAGTGTTTCCGGGAGCAACACTGAAGCTTTCTTT.

In this sample, this clone turned up once. The V call is TRBV9, the J call TRBJ1-1; D call uncertain. Trimming pared 0 bases from V and 3 bases from J, leaving 6 bases between. In germline, CDR1 is SGDLS, CDR2 YYNGEE. This CDR3 has 13 residues. The CDR3 region has the DNA TGTGCCAGCAGCGTAGTAGAGTACACTGAAGCTTTCTTT. Translation gives CASSVVEYTEAFF.

This clone was picked up one time. J is TRBJ2-5 and V is TRBV18; the D gene is possibly TRBD2 (6 bases). CDR1 is KGHSH and CDR2 is LQKENI in the germline V gene. Trimming removed 1 base at V and 5 bases at J, with 14 bases between. The length of the CDR3 is 15 residues. DNA of the CDR3: TGTGCCAGCTCACCACGAGCGGGTCCGGGGGAGACCCAGTACTTC. Protein: CASSPRAGPGETQYF.

The genes are TRBV4-3 and TRBJ2-1, with 14 bases matching TRBD2. The length of the CDR3 is 18 residues. V gave up 2 bases and J gave up 3 bases; unmatched junction bases: 6. CDR1 is LGHNA, CDR2 YSLEER, per germline. CDR3 sequence (DNA): TGCGCCAGCAGCCAAACACGACTAGCGGGAGGGAACTACAATGAGCAGTTCTTC. This codes for CASSQTRLAGGNYNEQFF.

For this clone: Distinct nucleotide sequences in the sample also encode this CDR3. The gene calls are TRBV5-1 and TRBJ2-5; a weak D match, TRBD2 (7 bases). Germline V lookup: CDR1 SGHRS, CDR2 YFSETQ. The CDR3 extends over 14 amino acids. Trimming took off 0 bases at V and 5 bases at J, with 11 bases between the two ends. The CDR3 spells CASSLGGGRETQYF. CDR3 coding DNA: TGCGCCAGCAGCTTGGGCGGGGGCAGGGAGACCCAGTACTTC.

The chain has TRBV25-1 and TRBJ2-5, with D possibly matching TRBD2 (6 bases). V was shortened by 5 bases and J by 5 bases, with 18 bases between the two germline ends. The CDR3 consists of 15 residues. Per germline, CDR1 MGHDK and CDR2 SYGVNS. The CDR3 is CASSTPRGDGETQYF. CDR3 DNA sequence: TGTGCCAGCAGTACCCCGCGGGGCGATGGGGAGACCCAGTACTTC.

The chain uses TRBV2 and TRBJ2-2, with 8 bases fitting TRBD2. The germline CDR1 and CDR2 sequences are SNHLY and FYNNEI. The CDR3 has 17 residues. The trim removed 6 bases at V and 0 bases at J, leaving 9 bases unmatched. CDR3: CASRRSAGAANTGELFF. As DNA, the CDR3 is TGTGCCAGCAGGCGCTCAGCGGGAGCCGCGAACACCGGGGAGCTGTTTTTT.

This clone has more than one count but fewer than ten. The identical CDR3 is also encoded by other nucleotide sequences in the sample. The chain is built from TRBV5-1 and TRBJ2-7; unclear D gene. Germline-derived CDR1 and CDR2 are SGHRS and YFSETQ. The CDR3 loop spans 13 amino acids. Trimming took off 0 bases at V and 2 bases at J, with 6 bases between the two ends. In DNA, the CDR3 is TGCGCCAGCAGCTTGGACAACACCTACGAGCAGTACTTC. It translates to CASSLDNTYEQYF.

The CDR3 reads CASSLTTDTQYF. CDR3 bases: TGTGCCAGCAGCTTGACCACAGATACGCAGTATTTT. The chain links TRBV5-4 to TRBJ2-3; D unresolved. Looked up from germline, CDR1 is SGHNT and CDR2 is YYREEE (reference sequence). The CDR3 spans 12 residues. The V end lost 1 base, the J end lost 2 bases, and 2 bases lay between the germline ends.